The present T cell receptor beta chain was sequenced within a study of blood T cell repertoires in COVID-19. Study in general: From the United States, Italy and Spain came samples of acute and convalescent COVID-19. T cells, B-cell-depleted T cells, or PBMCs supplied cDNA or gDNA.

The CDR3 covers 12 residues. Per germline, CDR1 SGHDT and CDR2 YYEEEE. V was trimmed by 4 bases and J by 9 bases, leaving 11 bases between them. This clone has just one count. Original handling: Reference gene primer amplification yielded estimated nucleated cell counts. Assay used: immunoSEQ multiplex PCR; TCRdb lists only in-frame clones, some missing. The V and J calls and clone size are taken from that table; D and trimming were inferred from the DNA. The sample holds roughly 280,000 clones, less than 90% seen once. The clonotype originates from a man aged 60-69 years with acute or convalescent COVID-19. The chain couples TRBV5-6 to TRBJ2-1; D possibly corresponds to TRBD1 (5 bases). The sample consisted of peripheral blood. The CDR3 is CASSGAYGEQFF. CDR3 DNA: TGTGCCAGCAGCGGGGCCTATGGTGAGCAGTTCTTC. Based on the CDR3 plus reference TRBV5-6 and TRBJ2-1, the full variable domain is DAGVTQSPTHLIKTRGQQVTLRCSPKSGHDTVSWYQQALGQGPQFIFQYYEEEERQRGNFPDRFSGHQFPNYSSELNVNALLLGDSALYLCASSGAYGEQFFGPGTRLTVL.